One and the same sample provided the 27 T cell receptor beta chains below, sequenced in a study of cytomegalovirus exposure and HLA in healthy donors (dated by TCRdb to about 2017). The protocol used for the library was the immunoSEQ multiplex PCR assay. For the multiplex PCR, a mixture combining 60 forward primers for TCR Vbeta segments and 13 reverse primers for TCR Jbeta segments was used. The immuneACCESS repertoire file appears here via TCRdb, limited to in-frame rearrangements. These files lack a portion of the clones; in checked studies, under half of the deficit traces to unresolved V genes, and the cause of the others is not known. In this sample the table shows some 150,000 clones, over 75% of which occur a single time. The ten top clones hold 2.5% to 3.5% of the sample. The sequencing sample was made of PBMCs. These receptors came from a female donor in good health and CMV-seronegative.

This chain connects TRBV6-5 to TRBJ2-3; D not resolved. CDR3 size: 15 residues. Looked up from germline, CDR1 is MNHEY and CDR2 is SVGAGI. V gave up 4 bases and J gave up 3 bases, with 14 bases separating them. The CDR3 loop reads CASSSAAQLTDTQYF. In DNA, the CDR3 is TGTGCCAGCAGTTCGGCGGCCCAGTTAACAGATACGCAGTATTTT.

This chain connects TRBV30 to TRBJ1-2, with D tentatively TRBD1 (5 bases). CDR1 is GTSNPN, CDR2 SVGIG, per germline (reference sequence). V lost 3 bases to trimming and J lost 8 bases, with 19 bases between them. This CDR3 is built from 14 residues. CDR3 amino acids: CAWRARGLSGGYTF. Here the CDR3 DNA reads TGTGCCTGGAGGGCCCGGGGACTCTCCGGGGGCTACACCTTC.

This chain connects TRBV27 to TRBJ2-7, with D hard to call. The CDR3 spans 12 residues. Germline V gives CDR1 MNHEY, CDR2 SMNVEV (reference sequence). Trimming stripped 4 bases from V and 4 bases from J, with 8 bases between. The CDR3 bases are TGTGCCAGCAGTTCACCTACTTACGAGCAGTACTTC. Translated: CASSSPTYEQYF.

The CDR3 nucleotides are TGTGCCAGCAGCAAAACCCGGACTAGCGGAAGCTACGAGCAGTACTTC. This sequence encodes CASSKTRTSGSYEQYF. The rearrangement links TRBV21-1 to TRBJ2-7; the D call in the table, TRBD2, was not verified against the DNA. TRBV21-1 is described as a pseudogene. The CDR3 consists of 16 residues.

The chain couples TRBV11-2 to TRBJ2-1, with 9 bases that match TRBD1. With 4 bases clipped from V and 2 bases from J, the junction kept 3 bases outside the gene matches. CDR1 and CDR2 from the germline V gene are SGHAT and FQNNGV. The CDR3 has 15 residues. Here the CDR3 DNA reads TGTGCCAGCAGCTCGGACAGGGGAACCTACAATGAGCAGTTCTTC. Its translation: CASSSDRGTYNEQFF.

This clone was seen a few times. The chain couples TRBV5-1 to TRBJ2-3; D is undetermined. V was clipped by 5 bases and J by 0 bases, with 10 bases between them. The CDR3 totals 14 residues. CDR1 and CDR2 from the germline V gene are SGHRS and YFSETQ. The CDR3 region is CASRVEASTDTQYF. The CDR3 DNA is TGCGCCAGCAGGGTCGAGGCTAGCACAGATACGCAGTATTTT.

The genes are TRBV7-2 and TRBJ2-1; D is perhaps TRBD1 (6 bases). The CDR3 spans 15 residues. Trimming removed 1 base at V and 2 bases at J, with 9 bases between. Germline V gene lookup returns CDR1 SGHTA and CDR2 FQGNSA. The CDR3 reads CASSLDRATYNEQFF. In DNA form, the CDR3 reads TGTGCCAGCAGCTTAGACAGGGCCACCTACAATGAGCAGTTCTTC.

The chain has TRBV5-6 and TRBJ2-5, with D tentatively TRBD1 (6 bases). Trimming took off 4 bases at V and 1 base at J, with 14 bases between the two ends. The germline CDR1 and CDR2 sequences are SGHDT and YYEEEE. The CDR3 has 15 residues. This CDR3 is CASSPPGQFQETQYF. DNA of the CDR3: TGTGCCAGCAGCCCACCTGGACAGTTCCAAGAGACCCAGTACTTC.

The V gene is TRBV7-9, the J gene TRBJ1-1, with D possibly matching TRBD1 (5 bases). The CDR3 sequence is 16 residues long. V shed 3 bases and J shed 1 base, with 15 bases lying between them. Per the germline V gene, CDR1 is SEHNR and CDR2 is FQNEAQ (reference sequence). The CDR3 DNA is TGTGCCAGCAGCTTTCCGACAGAAGTTCCGAACACTGAAGCTTTCTTT. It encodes CASSFPTEVPNTEAFF.

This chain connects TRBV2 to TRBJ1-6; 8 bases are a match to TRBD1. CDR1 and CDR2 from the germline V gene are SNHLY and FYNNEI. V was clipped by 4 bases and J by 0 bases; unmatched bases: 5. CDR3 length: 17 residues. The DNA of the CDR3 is TGTGCCAGCAGTGGACAGGGGCTGAGCTCCTATAATTCACCCCTCCACTTT. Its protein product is CASSGQGLSSYNSPLHF.

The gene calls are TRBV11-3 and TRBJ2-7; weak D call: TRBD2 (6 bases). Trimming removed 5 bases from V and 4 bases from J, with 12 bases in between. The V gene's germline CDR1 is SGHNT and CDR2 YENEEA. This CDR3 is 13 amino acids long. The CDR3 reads CASSTGTEYEQYF. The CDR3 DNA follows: TGTGCCAGCAGCACCGGGACTGAATACGAGCAGTACTTC.

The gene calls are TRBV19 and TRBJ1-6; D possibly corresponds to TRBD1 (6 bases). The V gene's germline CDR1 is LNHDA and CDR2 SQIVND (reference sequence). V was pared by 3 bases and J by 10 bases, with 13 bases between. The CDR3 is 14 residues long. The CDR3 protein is CASSMVRGSSPLHF. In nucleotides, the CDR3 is TGTGCCAGTAGTATGGTCAGGGGTTCCTCACCCCTCCACTTT.

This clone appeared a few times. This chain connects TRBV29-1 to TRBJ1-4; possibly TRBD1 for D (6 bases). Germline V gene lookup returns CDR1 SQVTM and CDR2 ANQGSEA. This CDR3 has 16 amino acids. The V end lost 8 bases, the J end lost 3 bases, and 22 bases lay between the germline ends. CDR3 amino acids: CSPEGLGRGSNEKLFF. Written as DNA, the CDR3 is TGCAGCCCTGAGGGGCTGGGTAGGGGGTCTAATGAAAAACTGTTTTTT.

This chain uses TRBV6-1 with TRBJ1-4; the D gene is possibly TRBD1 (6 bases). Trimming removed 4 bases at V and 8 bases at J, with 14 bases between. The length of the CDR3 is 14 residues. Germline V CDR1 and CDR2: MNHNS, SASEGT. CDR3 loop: CASSVVAGEEKLFF. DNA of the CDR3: TGTGCCAGCAGTGTCGTGGCAGGGGAAGAAAAACTGTTTTTT.

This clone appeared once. For the CDR3, the DNA is TGTGCCAGCAGCTTAAGCGGGGGTAATGAGCAGTTCTTC. This codes for CASSLSGGNEQFF. The rearrangement links TRBV5-6 to TRBJ2-1; 8 positions agree with TRBD2. V dropped 2 bases and J dropped 7; count of bases not matched to a gene: 2. There are 13 residues in the CDR3. The germline CDR1 and CDR2 sequences are SGHDT and YYEEEE. Using reference TRBV5-6 and TRBJ2-1 for the parts outside the CDR3, the full variable domain is DAGVTQSPTHLIKTRGQQVTLRCSPKSGHDTVSWYQQALGQGPQFIFQYYEEEERQRGNFPDRFSGHQFPNYSSELNVNALLLGDSALYLCASSLSGGNEQFFGPGTRLTVL.

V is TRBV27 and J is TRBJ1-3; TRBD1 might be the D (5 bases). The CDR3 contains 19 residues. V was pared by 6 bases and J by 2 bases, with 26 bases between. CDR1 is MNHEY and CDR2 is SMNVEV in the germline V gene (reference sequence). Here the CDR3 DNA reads TGTGCCAGCAGCGCCGGGGGTCAGGGAGGCCCCCTGACTGGAAACACCATATATTTT. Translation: CASSAGGQGGPLTGNTIYF.

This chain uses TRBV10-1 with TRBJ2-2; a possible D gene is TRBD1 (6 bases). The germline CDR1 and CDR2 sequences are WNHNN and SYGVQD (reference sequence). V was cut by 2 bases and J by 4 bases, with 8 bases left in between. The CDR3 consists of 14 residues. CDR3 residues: CASSETGSTGELFF. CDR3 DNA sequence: TGCGCCAGCAGTGAGACAGGGTCCACCGGGGAGCTGTTTTTT.

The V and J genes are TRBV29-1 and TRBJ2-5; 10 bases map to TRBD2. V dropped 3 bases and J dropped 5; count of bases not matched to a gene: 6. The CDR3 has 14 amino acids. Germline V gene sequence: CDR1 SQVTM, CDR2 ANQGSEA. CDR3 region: CSVEGLALGETQYF. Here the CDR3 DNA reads TGCAGCGTTGAGGGACTAGCGCTTGGGGAGACCCAGTACTTC.

Here the CDR3 reads CSVGNRVGMNTEAFF. The CDR3 bases are TGCAGCGTTGGGAACAGGGTGGGAATGAACACTGAAGCTTTCTTT. The J gene is TRBJ1-1, the V gene TRBV29-1; D is possibly TRBD1 (6 bases). Germline V lookup: CDR1 SQVTM, CDR2 ANQGSEA. V gave up 4 bases and J gave up 0 bases, with 15 bases separating them. The CDR3 extends over 15 amino acids.

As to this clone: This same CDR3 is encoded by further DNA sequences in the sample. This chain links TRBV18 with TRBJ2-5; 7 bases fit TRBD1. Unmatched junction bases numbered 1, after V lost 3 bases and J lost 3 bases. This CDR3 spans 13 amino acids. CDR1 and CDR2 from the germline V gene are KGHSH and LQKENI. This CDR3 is CASSPGQKETQYF. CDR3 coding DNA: TGTGCCAGCTCACCGGGACAGAAAGAGACCCAGTACTTC. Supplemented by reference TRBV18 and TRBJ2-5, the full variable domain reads NAGVMQNPRHLVRRRGQEARLRCSPMKGHSHVYWYRQLPEEGLKFMVYLQKENIIDESGMPKERFSAEFPKEGPSILRIQQVVRGDSAAYFCASSPGQKETQYFGPGTRLLVL.

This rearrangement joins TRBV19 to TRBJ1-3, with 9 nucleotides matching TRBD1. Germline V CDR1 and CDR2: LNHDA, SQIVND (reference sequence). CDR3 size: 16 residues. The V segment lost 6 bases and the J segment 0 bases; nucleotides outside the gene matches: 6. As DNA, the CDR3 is TGTGCCAGTAGCACGACAGGGGGGGACTCTGGAAACACCATATATTTT. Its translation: CASSTTGGDSGNTIYF.

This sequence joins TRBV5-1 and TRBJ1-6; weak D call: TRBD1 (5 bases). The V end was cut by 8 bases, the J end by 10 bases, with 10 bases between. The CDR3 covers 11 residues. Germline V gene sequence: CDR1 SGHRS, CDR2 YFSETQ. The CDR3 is CASGRDSPLHF. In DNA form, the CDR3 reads TGCGCCAGTGGGAGGGACTCACCCCTCCACTTT.

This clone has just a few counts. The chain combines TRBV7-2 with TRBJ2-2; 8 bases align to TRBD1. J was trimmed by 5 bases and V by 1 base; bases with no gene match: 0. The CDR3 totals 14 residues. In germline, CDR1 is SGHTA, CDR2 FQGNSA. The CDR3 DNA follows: TGTGCCAGCAGCTTAGGGACAGGGACCGGGGAGCTGTTTTTT. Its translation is CASSLGTGTGELFF.

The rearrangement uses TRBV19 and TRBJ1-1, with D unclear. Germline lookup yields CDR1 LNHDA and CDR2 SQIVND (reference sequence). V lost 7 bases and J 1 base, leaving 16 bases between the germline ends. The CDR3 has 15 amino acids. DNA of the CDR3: TGTGCCAGTACCACCATAGTCCTCCAGAACACTGAAGCTTTCTTT. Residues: CASTTIVLQNTEAFF.

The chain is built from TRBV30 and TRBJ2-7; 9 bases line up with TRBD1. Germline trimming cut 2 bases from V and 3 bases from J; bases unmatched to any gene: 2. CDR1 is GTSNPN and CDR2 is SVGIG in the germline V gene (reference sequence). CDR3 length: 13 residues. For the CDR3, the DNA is TGTGCCTGGAGTTTGGACAGGGGCTACGAGCAGTACTTC. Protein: CAWSLDRGYEQYF.

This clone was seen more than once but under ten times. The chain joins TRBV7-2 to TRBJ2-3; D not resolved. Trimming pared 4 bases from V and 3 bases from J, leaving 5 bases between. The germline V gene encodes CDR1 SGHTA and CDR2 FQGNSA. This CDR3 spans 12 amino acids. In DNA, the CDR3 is TGTGCCAGCAGCTCCAGGACAGATACGCAGTATTTT. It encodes CASSSRTDTQYF.

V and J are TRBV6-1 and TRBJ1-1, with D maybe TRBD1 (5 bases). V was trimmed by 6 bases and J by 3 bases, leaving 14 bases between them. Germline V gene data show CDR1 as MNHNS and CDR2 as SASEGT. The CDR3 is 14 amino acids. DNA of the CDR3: TGTGCCAGCAGCGAAAAGCGCAGGGACACTGAAGCTTTCTTT. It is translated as CASSEKRRDTEAFF.